The following is a T cell receptor (beta chain) sequence with its context. The CDR3 covers 18 residues. The V gene end was trimmed by 4 bases and the J gene end by 4 bases; junction bases not matched to a gene: 14. Germline CDR1 SEHNR, CDR2 FQNEAQ (reference sequence). The entry originates in a study of blood T cell repertoires in COVID-19. In the study overall: The United States, Italy and Spain supplied acute and convalescent COVID-19 samples. PBMCs, B-cell-depleted T cells, or T cells were the source of the cDNA or gDNA that made up the material.

Per the original methods: Reference gene primer amplification gave estimated nucleated cell counts. The table came from immunoSEQ multiplex PCR; TCRdb's copy has only in-frame clones and leaves some out. That table is the source of V, J and clone size, and D and trimming were worked out from the DNA. There are roughly 79,000 clones in the sample; approximately 88% occur only once, and 5% to 8% lies in the top ten. This clonotype was sampled from a woman aged 50 to 65 with acute or convalescent COVID-19. Sequencing was carried out using peripheral blood. The V call is TRBV7-9, the J call TRBJ2-5, with 11 bases that match TRBD2. CDR3 in amino acids: CASSSLFLAGGRGETQYF. As DNA, the CDR3 is TGTGCCAGCAGCTCCCTTTTTCTAGCGGGGGGCCGGGGAGAGACCCAGTACTTC.